This T cell receptor beta chain was found in a study of shared clonotypes between healthy human individuals. All donors qualified as healthy HIV-negative adults and had experienced no recent acute infections or vaccinations. The germline CDR1 and CDR2 sequences are MDHEN and SYDVKM. This CDR3 is 18 amino acids long. V lost 4 bases and J lost 5, with 26 bases in between. The protocol was immunoSEQ multiplex PCR, while the TCRdb copy is restricted to in-frame clones and leaves out a portion. The sample records approximately 510,000 clones, approximately 79% being singletons. The rearrangement joins TRBV28 to TRBJ2-5; D is possibly TRBD2 (6 bases). The sample comprised PBMCs. This receptor was obtained from a middle-aged woman in good health. Some clones in this sample may be carry-over from other donors' samples. As DNA, the CDR3 is TGTGCCAGCAGTTCCAGGGTGGCGCGGGACCCTCTCCGGGAGACCCAGTACTTC. Residues: CASSSRVARDPLRETQYF.